The 23 T cell receptor beta chains given below trace back to one sample, sequenced in a study of cytomegalovirus exposure and HLA in healthy donors. Researchers ran the PCR with 60 Vbeta and 13 Jbeta primers. Some clones are missing from TCRdb's copy, which holds only in-frame ones; the method was immunoSEQ multiplex PCR. In the table there are some 130,000 clones, over 65% of which are singletons. The sequenced material came from PBMCs. The receptors here all came from a man aged 35 to 55 in good health and CMV-seronegative.

The rearrangement links TRBV6-6 to TRBJ1-4; maybe TRBD1 (5 bases). CDR3 length equals 15 residues. Trimming stripped 2 bases from V and 7 bases from J, with 14 bases between. The germline V gene has CDR1 MNHNY and CDR2 SVGAGI (reference sequence). CDR3 DNA sequence: TGTGCCAGCAGTTACACGGGGGTGGACCCTGAAAAACTGTTTTTT. It encodes CASSYTGVDPEKLFF.

The J gene is TRBJ2-2, the V gene TRBV6-5; no reliable D call. The V gene's germline CDR1 is MNHEY and CDR2 SVGAGI. This CDR3 is 11 amino acids long. The germline V and J ends were trimmed by 10 bases and 7 bases, with 10 bases remaining between them. CDR3 in DNA: TGTGCCACGGTCGGGTTCGGGGAGCTGTTTTTT. This encodes CATVGFGELFF.

The gene calls are TRBV7-8 and TRBJ2-1; 12 positions match TRBD1. The CDR3 has 15 amino acids. In germline, CDR1 is SGHVS, CDR2 FQNEAQ. The junction had 8 bases not matched to a gene; V was cut back by 5 bases and J by 9 bases. In nucleotides, the CDR3 is TGTGCCAGCAGCCCCTGGGACAGGGGGCAGGGTGAGCAGTTCTTC. Its translation: CASSPWDRGQGEQFF.

The J gene is TRBJ2-7, the V gene TRBV20-1; weak D call: TRBD2 (5 bases). Trimming shortened V by 6 bases and J by 7 bases, and 13 bases separated the two germline ends. Germline V gene sequence: CDR1 DFQATT, CDR2 SNEGSKA (reference sequence). This CDR3 comprises 11 residues. CDR3 nucleotides: TGCAGTGCCCCTGCGGGTTTTGAGCAGTACTTC. Translating it yields CSAPAGFEQYF.

The chain recombines TRBV11-2 with TRBJ2-3; 9 bases align to TRBD2. Germline-derived CDR1 and CDR2 are SGHAT and FQNNGV. This CDR3 contains 17 residues. V lost 1 base to trimming and J lost 6 bases; unmatched junction nucleotides: 11. CDR3 region: CASSLAGLALFPDTQYF. The CDR3 bases are TGTGCCAGCAGCTTAGCAGGACTAGCGTTATTCCCGGATACGCAGTATTTT.

This clone was detected once. The chain recombines TRBV6-5 with TRBJ1-2; maybe TRBD1 (6 bases). V was trimmed by 5 bases and J by 4 bases, leaving 14 bases between them. The V gene's germline CDR1 is MNHEY and CDR2 SVGAGI. The CDR3 runs 14 residues. The CDR3 loop is CASSPNREGYGYTF. In DNA form, the CDR3 reads TGTGCCAGCAGTCCAAACAGGGAAGGCTATGGCTACACCTTC.

This clone was seen only a few times. This chain joins TRBV7-9 and TRBJ2-5, with 7 bases identical to TRBD1. Trimming at V came to 5 bases and at J to 5 bases, leaving 11 bases not matched to a gene. Per the germline V gene, CDR1 is SEHNR and CDR2 is FQNEAQ (reference sequence). CDR3 length equals 15 residues. CDR3 loop: CASSVPKGQRETQYF. The CDR3, as DNA: TGTGCCAGCAGCGTACCCAAGGGACAGAGGGAGACCCAGTACTTC.

The chain carries TRBV7-9 and TRBJ1-3, with no clear D. CDR1 is SEHNR and CDR2 is FQNEAQ in the germline V gene (reference sequence). Deletions cut 1 base from V and 6 bases from J, with 4 bases between. This CDR3 comprises 12 residues. The CDR3 protein is CASSLDINTIYF. The CDR3 DNA reads as TGTGCCAGCAGCTTAGACATAAACACCATATATTTT.

The chain has TRBV2 and TRBJ2-1; 7 bases line up with TRBD2. There are 15 residues in the CDR3. The germline CDR1 and CDR2 sequences are SNHLY and FYNNEI. The J segment lost 5 bases and the V segment lost 3 bases, leaving 7 bases of the junction unmatched. CDR3 DNA: TGTGCCAGCAGTGATGGGGGGGACGGGAACAATGAGCAGTTCTTC. This encodes CASSDGGDGNNEQFF.

In this sample, this clone turned up once. The V call is TRBV7-9, the J call TRBJ1-5; 10 bases line up with TRBD1. The CDR3 has 15 amino acids. Germline CDR1 and CDR2: SEHNR and FQNEAQ (reference sequence). V was pared by 5 bases and J by 6 bases, with 7 bases of the junction left unmatched. This CDR3 is CASSPGTGERQPQHF. CDR3 nucleotide sequence: TGTGCCAGCAGCCCTGGGACAGGGGAGCGTCAGCCCCAGCATTTT.

The rearrangement joins TRBV4-2 to TRBJ2-1; 7 bases are shared with TRBD2. CDR3 size: 16 residues. Germline V gene data show CDR1 as LGHNA and CDR2 as YNFKEQ. The V and J ends lost 2 bases and 4 bases, in that order; junction bases with no gene match: 8. CDR3: CASSQSRLAEYNEQFF. The CDR3 coding sequence is TGTGCCAGCAGCCAATCAAGGCTAGCGGAGTACAATGAGCAGTTCTTC.

As for this clone: At one end, the junction sequence differs from germline, possibly due to a read error. This sequence joins TRBV4-2 and TRBJ1-2, with TRBD1 matching 7 bases. Germline CDR1 LGHNA, CDR2 YNFKEQ. The CDR3 runs 17 residues. CDR3 loop: CASSLDGQEAFNYGCTF. DNA for the CDR3: TGTGCCAGCAGCCTGGATGGACAGGAAGCCTTTAACTATGGCTGCACCTTC.

The chain uses TRBV11-2 and TRBJ1-3; D not resolved. The V and J ends lost 5 bases and 3 bases respectively, with 2 bases between them. CDR3 length equals 11 residues. Germline CDR1 and CDR2: SGHAT and FQNNGV. In DNA form, the CDR3 reads TGTGCCAGCAGCCTTGGAAACACCATATATTTT. This translates into CASSLGNTIYF.

The chain has TRBV7-9 and TRBJ2-2; 7 nucleotides match TRBD1. There are 13 residues in the CDR3. Germline loops: CDR1 SEHNR, CDR2 FQNEAQ (reference sequence). J lost 8 bases, V lost 5 bases, and 5 bases had no gene match. CDR3 sequence (DNA): TGTGCCAGCAGCCCCCAGGACAGGGGGGAGCTGTTTTTT. Amino acids: CASSPQDRGELFF.

The CDR3 is CASSFGSFDETQYF. In DNA form, the CDR3 reads TGTGCCAGCAGCTTCGGTAGCTTTGATGAGACCCAGTACTTC. The chain links TRBV11-2 to TRBJ2-5; D unclear. Looked up from germline, CDR1 is SGHAT and CDR2 is FQNNGV. The V end was cut by 3 bases, the J end by 5 bases, with 13 bases between. The CDR3 extends over 14 amino acids.

The chain carries TRBV5-1 and TRBJ2-7; 9 bases are a match to TRBD1. This CDR3 has 13 residues. Germline V gene sequence: CDR1 SGHRS, CDR2 YFSETQ. V shed 4 bases, J shed 6 bases, and the junction held 5 bases outside the gene matches. DNA of the CDR3: TGCGCCAGCAGCGGACAGGGGTGGGGCGAGCAGTACTTC. Translating gives CASSGQGWGEQYF.

V and J are TRBV18 and TRBJ1-5; D is possibly TRBD1 (6 bases). The germline CDR1 and CDR2 sequences are KGHSH and LQKENI. This CDR3 has 16 amino acids. V was clipped by 4 bases and J by 6 bases, with 19 bases between them. CDR3 region: CASSLTGTQGGQPQHF. The CDR3 nucleotides are TGTGCCAGCTCACTAACCGGGACCCAAGGGGGTCAGCCCCAGCATTTT. Variable domain in full (rest from reference TRBV18 and TRBJ1-5): NAGVMQNPRHLVRRRGQEARLRCSPMKGHSHVYWYRQLPEEGLKFMVYLQKENIIDESGMPKERFSAEFPKEGPSILRIQQVVRGDSAAYFCASSLTGTQGGQPQHFGDGTRLSIL.

V gene TRBV28 combines with J gene TRBJ2-5, with unresolved D. V lost 6 bases, J lost 0 bases, and 8 bases lay in between. CDR3 length: 13 residues. In germline, CDR1 is MDHEN, CDR2 SYDVKM. The CDR3 coding sequence is TGTGCCAGCAGCCCCCCATACCAAGAGACCCAGTACTTC. Translating it yields CASSPPYQETQYF.

V and J are TRBV7-2 and TRBJ1-6, with D unclear. The CDR3 has 15 residues. The V and J ends lost 4 bases and 10 bases respectively, with 17 bases between them. Germline V gene lookup returns CDR1 SGHTA and CDR2 FQGNSA. The CDR3 here is CASSWVTEVGSPLHF. CDR3 nucleotides: TGTGCCAGCAGCTGGGTAACGGAGGTGGGCTCACCCCTCCACTTT.

V gene TRBV6-6 combines with J gene TRBJ2-2, with 7 bases aligning to TRBD2. The CDR3 is 13 residues long. Germline CDR1 MNHNY, CDR2 SVGAGI (reference sequence). J gave up 7 bases and V 6 bases, and 5 bases lay outside the gene matches. This CDR3 reads CASRGEGGGELFF. In nucleotides, the CDR3 is TGTGCCAGCAGGGGGGAGGGAGGCGGGGAGCTGTTTTTT.

The DNA for the CDR3 is TGTGCCAGTAGTATAGGACTGGACAATCAGCCCCAGCATTTT. It is translated as CASSIGLDNQPQHF. This rearrangement joins TRBV19 to TRBJ1-5, with D unresolved. This CDR3 contains 14 residues. Trimming cost V 1 base and J 3 bases, with 7 bases left between them. Germline values: CDR1 LNHDA, CDR2 SQIVND (reference sequence).

This chain joins TRBV11-2 and TRBJ2-1, with 10 bases aligning to TRBD2. V trimming: 4 bases; J trimming: 7 bases; junction bases outside the gene matches: 10. The CDR3 covers 16 residues. CDR1 SGHAT and CDR2 FQNNGV come from the germline V gene. The CDR3 nucleotides are TGTGCCAGCAGCTCCTCTCGGCTAGCGGGAGCGAATGAGCAGTTCTTC. It encodes CASSSSRLAGANEQFF. Drawing the rest from reference TRBV11-2 and TRBJ2-1, the complete variable domain is EAGVAQSPRYKIIEKRQSVAFWCNPISGHATLYWYQQILGQGPKLLIQFQNNGVVDDSQLPKDRFSAERLKGVDSTLKIQPAKLEDSAVYLCASSSSRLAGANEQFFGPGTRLTVL.

The rearrangement joins TRBV5-4 to TRBJ1-2, with 9 bases matching TRBD1. This CDR3 is built from 16 residues. The germline CDR1 and CDR2 sequences are SGHNT and YYREEE (reference sequence). V was pared by 4 bases and J by 2 bases, with 9 bases of the junction left unmatched. CDR3 protein: CASSPWGQGSNYGYTF. In DNA form, the CDR3 reads TGTGCCAGCAGCCCCTGGGGACAGGGATCGAACTATGGCTACACCTTC.